This record concerns one T cell receptor beta chain sequence. What it recognizes is unknown. V gave up 4 bases and J gave up 9 bases; unmatched junction bases: 8. The CDR3 totals 14 residues. Germline V gene sequence: CDR1 SNHLY, CDR2 FYNNEI. This entry comes from a study of shared clonotypes between healthy human individuals. Overall study findings and caveats: In four donors, around 5% of naive CD4 clonotypes appeared in common. Non-shared clonotypes were found to have lower generation probabilities than the clonotypes that were shared by all four of the sorted-subset donors.

A CD45RA-negative memory subset and a CD45RA+ naive subset were separated from the CD4+ cells. The study ran the assay at deep level. Repertoires were generated with immunoSEQ multiplex PCR, while TCRdb's copy carries only in-frame clones and drops some. The repertoire holds roughly 2.2 million clones, with 85% to 95% as singletons. This chain joins TRBV2 and TRBJ2-5, with TRBD1 matching over 10 bases. The sample taken for sequencing was naive CD4+ T cells from PBMCs. Noted subset: CD45RA+ positively selected. The origin of this receptor is a man aged 18 to 35 in good health. Some clones in this sample may be carry-over from other donors' samples. Written as DNA, the CDR3 is TGTGCCAGCAGTGCGACAGGGGGCGCAGGGGCCCAGTACTTC. It encodes CASSATGGAGAQYF.